The clone carrying this T cell receptor beta chain was detected only a few times. Its antigen is as yet unknown. The CDR3 sequence is 14 residues long. Trimming pared 10 bases from V and 1 base from J, leaving 16 bases between. This entry comes from a study of T-cell reconstitution after alpha-beta-depleted transplantation in children. Preparation of the TCRbeta library was carried out with unique molecular identifiers. TCRdb re-derived calls from the PCR reads in MiXCR, one entry per CDR3 protein. The top ten hold about 6% of the sample, which has over 90,000 distinct CDR3 sequences, about 5.6% seen once. Study results and limitations: At day 60, the high TCRbeta diversity found in some patients originated from recipient T cells and thymic progenitors that had survived. At one year after transplant, newly produced T cells mostly accounted for T-cell counts and diversity.

The chain joins TRBV23-1 to TRBJ2-5, with D tentatively TRBD2 (5 bases). TRBV23-1 falls under the ORF class, with uncertain function. The TCR was taken from a female patient between 2 and 15 years old who had a stem cell transplant for Fanconi anemia, so the T cells may come from the graft donor. The sample was PBMCs, mostly from graft donor cells, taken 60 days after TCRalphabeta/CD19-depleted stem cell transplant. DNA for the CDR3: TGCGCCATTGGAGGTTGGGGAAGCCAAGAGACCCAGTACTTC. It translates to CAIGGWGSQETQYF.